This T cell receptor beta chain comes out of a study of T cells in Graves' hyperthyroidism and ophthalmopathy. There were TCR beta CDR3 regions amplified from RNA transcripts. The HTBI set primed first-round TCR CDR3 RT-PCR. In TCRdb, the multiplex PCR reads were re-called with MiXCR into one record per CDR3 protein. The table records a few hundred thousand distinct CDR3 sequences, approximately 19% of them present only once. For the diagnoses, clinical symptoms, serum thyroxine and TRAb, thyroid ultrasound and orbital computed tomography were used. Using 10 ml of fresh peripheral blood, PBMCs were prepared. This clonotype was obtained from a woman aged 18 to 35 with Graves' hyperthyroidism. The specimen was blood.

CDR3 loop: CASSLQGSEQYF. In DNA, the CDR3 is TGTGCCAGCTCACTACAGGGCTCCGAGCAGTACTTC. This sequence joins TRBV18 and TRBJ2-7, with D tentatively TRBD1 (6 bases). CDR3 length: 12 amino acids. V lost 4 bases and J 6 bases, leaving 10 bases between the germline ends. Germline CDR1 KGHSH, CDR2 LQKENI.